What follows are 26 T cell receptor beta chains derived from one specimen sequenced in a study of regulatory T cells in long-lasting Graves disease. As to time point: newly diagnosed GD, antithyroid drugs for less than 3 months. From PBMCs, RNA was extracted and then used to make the TCR library. To make TCR beta libraries, researchers used iRepertoire HTBI primers and Arm-PCR of CDR3 regions. TCRdb redid the calling of the multiplex PCR reads with MiXCR, one entry per CDR3 protein. This sample has about 460,000 distinct CDR3 sequences, with about 14% found just once. This sample also belongs to another study, concerning T cells in Graves' hyperthyroidism and ophthalmopathy.

The material was peripheral blood mononuclear cells (PBMCs), obtained at new diagnosis, from a patient treated with antithyroid drugs. These TCRs come from a woman aged 45-65 years with Graves disease.

The J gene is TRBJ1-5, the V gene TRBV10-3; unclear D gene. CDR1 is ENHRY and CDR2 is SYGVKD in the germline V gene. The CDR3 contains 14 residues. Trimming removed 3 bases from V and 0 bases from J, with 6 bases in between. CDR3 sequence reads: CAISDLGSNQPQHF. In nucleotides, the CDR3 is TGTGCCATCAGTGATTTGGGTAGCAATCAGCCCCAGCATTTT.

This clonotype was counted a few times. The junction does not match germline at one end; this may be a read error. The V call is TRBV12-3 or TRBV12-4, the J call TRBJ2-1; the D call may be TRBD1 or TRBD2 (6 bases each). The CDR3 covers 20 residues. CDR3 sequence: CASSFKGGKQGRYSYNEQLF. The DNA for the CDR3 is TGTGCCAGCAGTTTTAAGGGCGGGAAACAGGGCCGCTACTCCTACAATGAGCAGCTCTTC.

Many counts were recorded for this clonotype. The CDR3 reads CASSTEGIAYEQYF. CDR3 nucleotide sequence: TGTGCCAGCTCAACAGAGGGAATCGCCTACGAGCAGTACTTC. V and J are TRBV18 and TRBJ2-7, with D tentatively TRBD2 (5 bases). V was shortened by 5 bases and J by 2 bases, with 13 bases between the two germline ends. Per the germline V gene, CDR1 is KGHSH and CDR2 is LQKENI. The CDR3 has 14 residues.

The chain uses TRBV7-9 and TRBJ1-6; D unclear. The CDR3 extends over 14 amino acids. The germline V gene encodes CDR1 SEHNR and CDR2 FQNEAQ (reference sequence). V dropped 6 bases and J dropped 8 bases, with 14 bases sitting between them. The CDR3 spells CASSRGMSDSPLHF. CDR3 nucleotide sequence: TGTGCCAGCAGTCGGGGAATGTCGGATTCACCCCTCCACTTT.

The sample holds a few counts of this clonotype. The chain combines TRBV6-1 with TRBJ2-7; D might be TRBD1 (5 bases). Trimming stripped 6 bases from V and 1 base from J, with 13 bases between. Germline CDR1 MNHNS, CDR2 SASEGT. The CDR3 covers 14 residues. The CDR3 is CASRPQQGSYEQYF. The CDR3 DNA sequence: TGTGCCAGCAGACCTCAGCAGGGATCCTACGAGCAGTACTTC.

This clonotype was seen once. The rearrangement links TRBV6-5 to TRBJ2-7; 9 bases agree with TRBD1. Germline lookup yields CDR1 MNHEY and CDR2 SVGAGI. This CDR3 spans 16 amino acids. Trimming took 6 bases from V and 3 from J; bases not matched to a gene: 12. DNA for the CDR3: TGTGCCAGCAGACCAGGGGGGACAGGGACCCTCTACGAGCAGTACTTC. It specifies CASRPGGTGTLYEQYF.

This clonotype was counted ten times or more. V gene TRBV28 combines with J gene TRBJ2-7; TRBD1 or TRBD2 may be the D gene (5 bases each). CDR1 is MDHEN, CDR2 SYDVKM, per germline. This CDR3 is built from 13 residues. Trimming pared 10 bases from V and 0 bases from J, leaving 13 bases between. The CDR3, as DNA: TGTGCCATGTCTGGGACCAGCTCCTACGAGCAGTACTTC. The encoded protein is CAMSGTSSYEQYF.

The chain recombines TRBV19 with TRBJ1-2, with TRBD1 matching over 8 bases. CDR1 and CDR2 from the germline V gene are LNHDA and SQIVND (reference sequence). The V segment lost 8 bases and the J segment 3 bases; nucleotides outside the gene matches: 5. The CDR3 sequence is 13 residues long. CDR3 protein: CASSGGAYYGYTF. CDR3 in DNA: TGTGCCAGTTCAGGGGGCGCTTACTATGGCTACACCTTC.

A few counts support this clonotype. V usage is TRBV7-9 and J usage is TRBJ1-3; 7 bases align to TRBD1. Germline values: CDR1 SEHNR, CDR2 FQNEAQ (reference sequence). The J segment lost 9 bases and the V segment lost 0 bases, leaving 5 bases of the junction unmatched. The CDR3 consists of 14 residues. CDR3 bases: TGTGCCAGCAGCTTAGCCCGACAGGGTGGCACCATATATTTT. It translates to CASSLARQGGTIYF.

The table lists this clonotype with a few counts. The chain recombines TRBV9 with TRBJ2-1, with D perhaps TRBD2 (5 bases). Germline CDR1 and CDR2: SGDLS and YYNGEE. CDR3 length: 15 residues. The ends were cut back, 2 bases at V and 8 bases at J, with 17 bases in the middle. This chain's CDR3 is CASSVGSPSSDEQFF. The DNA of the CDR3 is TGTGCCAGCAGCGTTGGCTCCCCTAGCAGCGATGAGCAGTTCTTC.

The chain recombines TRBV9 with TRBJ1-3; TRBD1 matches at 7 bases. Germline CDR1 is SGDLS and CDR2 is YYNGEE. V lost 4 bases, J lost 0 bases, and 13 bases stayed unmatched. The CDR3 loop spans 18 amino acids. The CDR3 region is CASSIGAARDSSGNTIYF. The CDR3 DNA is TGTGCCAGCAGCATAGGCGCGGCCCGGGACAGCTCTGGAAACACCATATATTTT.

This clonotype was detected ten times or more. The chain recombines TRBV7-9 with TRBJ1-2; a weak D match, TRBD1 (6 bases). The CDR3 runs to 13 residues. V shed 5 bases and J shed 1 base, with 8 bases lying between them. Germline CDR1 is SEHNR and CDR2 is FQNEAQ (reference sequence). The CDR3 coding sequence is TGTGCCAGCAGCCCGGACAGTAACTATGGCTACACCTTC. Encoded protein: CASSPDSNYGYTF.

This clonotype was recorded at least ten times. This chain uses TRBV5-1 with TRBJ2-5; TRBD2 is a possible D gene (5 bases). V was trimmed by 4 bases and J by 1 base, leaving 11 bases between them. Germline CDR1 is SGHRS and CDR2 is YFSETQ. This CDR3 region has 14 residues. The CDR3 nucleotides read TGCGCCAGCAGCCCCAACGGGGTCCAAGAGACCCAGTACTTC. Its translation is CASSPNGVQETQYF.

This chain uses TRBV6-1 with TRBJ1-1; tentative D call: TRBD1 (6 bases). CDR1 is MNHNS and CDR2 is SASEGT in the germline V gene. V was cut by 9 bases and J by 5 bases, with 16 bases left in between. The length of the CDR3 is 13 residues. DNA for the CDR3: TGTGCCAGTATACAGGGAGTTCGGACTGAAGCTTTCTTT. Translated: CASIQGVRTEAFF.

This clonotype was seen only a few times. The CDR3 DNA is TGCAGCGTTGAAGCGGACAGGGGAGATGAGCAGTTCTTC. It translates to CSVEADRGDEQFF. V is TRBV29-1 and J is TRBJ2-1, with 9 bases fitting TRBD1. J lost 8 bases, V lost 1 base, and 3 bases had no gene match. The CDR3 runs to 13 residues. Germline V gives CDR1 SQVTM, CDR2 ANQGSEA.

The sample holds many counts of this clonotype. Here the CDR3 DNA reads TGTGCCAGCAGACGTCTAGGACGCAATGAGCAGTTCTTC. Translating it yields CASRRLGRNEQFF. This chain joins TRBV11-2 and TRBJ2-1; no reliable D call. Trimming removed 6 bases at V and 6 bases at J, with 12 bases between. CDR3 size: 13 residues. Germline assignment: CDR1 SGHAT and CDR2 FQNNGV.

This clonotype was recorded at least ten times. The chain couples TRBV7-2 to TRBJ2-5, with 10 bases that match TRBD1. Germline assignment: CDR1 SGHTA and CDR2 FQGNSA. The trim removed 5 bases at V and 2 bases at J, leaving 8 bases unmatched. The CDR3 contains 16 residues. Written as DNA, the CDR3 is TGTGCCAGCAGCCCTCGGGACAGGGGTTCTCAAGAGACCCAGTACTTC. Its translation: CASSPRDRGSQETQYF. Full variable domain (rest looked up from reference TRBV7-2 and TRBJ2-5): GAGVSQSPSNKVTEKGKDVELRCDPISGHTALYWYRQSLGQGLEFLIYFQGNSAPDKSGLPSDRFSAERTGGSVSTLTIQRTQQEDSAVYLCASSPRDRGSQETQYFGPGTRLLVL.

This clonotype was picked up many times. The chain recombines TRBV27 with TRBJ1-1, with 8 nucleotides matching TRBD1. The V and J ends lost 6 bases and 4 bases, in that order; junction bases with no gene match: 7. Germline V gene data show CDR1 as MNHEY and CDR2 as SMNVEV (reference sequence). The CDR3 has 14 residues. The CDR3 reads CASSNRGVSTEAFF. CDR3 coding DNA: TGTGCCAGCAGCAACAGGGGGGTGAGCACTGAAGCTTTCTTT.

The rearrangement joins TRBV18 to TRBJ2-7; possible D gene TRBD2, 5 bases. V lost 3 bases, J lost 0 bases, and 21 bases lay in between. Germline V gene sequence: CDR1 KGHSH, CDR2 LQKENI. The CDR3 has 18 amino acids. The CDR3 loop is CASSPAAVGGTYSYEQYF. CDR3 nucleotides: TGTGCCAGCTCACCCGCTGCTGTCGGAGGAACCTACTCCTACGAGCAGTACTTC.

Only a few counts were recorded for this clonotype. The gene calls are TRBV18 and TRBJ2-7; D remains unclear. Trimming took 3 bases from V and 3 from J, leaving 6 bases between them. Per the germline V gene, CDR1 is KGHSH and CDR2 is LQKENI. The length of the CDR3 is 12 residues. The CDR3 spells CASSPAVYEQYF. The CDR3 DNA reads as TGTGCCAGCTCACCGGCCGTCTACGAGCAGTACTTC.

This clonotype was observed a handful of times. The rearrangement links TRBV3-1 to TRBJ1-6; a possible D gene is TRBD1 (5 bases). V was cut by 3 bases and J by 3 bases, with 18 bases left in between. The CDR3 has 18 residues. Germline CDR1 reads LGHDT; CDR2 reads YNNKEL (reference sequence). CDR3 sequence: CASSHLAAGRYYNSPLHF. Here the CDR3 DNA reads TGTGCCAGCAGCCACCTCGCAGCGGGACGGTACTATAATTCACCCCTCCACTTT.

A single count supports this clonotype. A read error may explain this, as a much larger clone is one base away. This chain links TRBV5-1 with TRBJ2-3; tentatively, D is TRBD1 or TRBD2 (6 bases each). The germline CDR1 and CDR2 sequences are SGHRS and YFSETQ. The CDR3 runs to 15 residues. CDR3 region: CASSPGAGLEDTRYF. CDR3 coding DNA: TGCGCCAGCAGCCCGGGGGCGGGCTTAGAGGATACGCGGTATTTT.

This clonotype came up a few times. The rearrangement uses TRBV10-1 and TRBJ2-1; TRBD1 aligns across 10 bases. J lost 6 bases, V lost 0 bases, and 2 bases had no gene match. Germline CDR1 and CDR2: WNHNN and SYGVQD (reference sequence). This CDR3 has 15 residues. This CDR3 is CASSESGDRGNEQFF. The CDR3 nucleotides read TGCGCCAGCAGTGAGTCGGGGGACAGGGGCAATGAGCAGTTCTTC.

This clonotype has at least ten counts. This rearrangement joins TRBV29-1 to TRBJ1-1, with 9 bases lining up with TRBD1. CDR3 length: 14 amino acids. Germline V CDR1 and CDR2: SQVTM, ANQGSEA. V shed 7 bases, J shed 0 bases, and the junction held 6 bases outside the gene matches. The DNA for the CDR3 is TGCAGCGCCGGGACAGGGACACTGAACACTGAAGCTTTCTTT. As protein: CSAGTGTLNTEAFF.

The V gene is TRBV30, the J gene TRBJ2-3; D may be TRBD1 or TRBD2 (6 bases each). The germline V gene has CDR1 GTSNPN and CDR2 SVGIG (reference sequence). Trimming pared 4 bases from V and 1 base from J, leaving 15 bases between. There are 15 residues in the CDR3. In DNA form, the CDR3 reads TGTGCCTGGATCCGCCGGGGGCACGGCACAGATACGCAGTATTTT. This codes for CAWIRRGHGTDTQYF.

J is TRBJ2-7 and V is TRBV7-3; 7 positions agree with TRBD2. Per the germline V gene, CDR1 is SGHTA and CDR2 is FQGTGA. The CDR3 length is 13 residues. J gave up 7 bases and V 2 bases, and 5 bases lay outside the gene matches. The CDR3, as DNA: TGTGCCAGCAGCTTACGTCCGGGGGGTGAGCAGTACTTC. This translates into CASSLRPGGEQYF.